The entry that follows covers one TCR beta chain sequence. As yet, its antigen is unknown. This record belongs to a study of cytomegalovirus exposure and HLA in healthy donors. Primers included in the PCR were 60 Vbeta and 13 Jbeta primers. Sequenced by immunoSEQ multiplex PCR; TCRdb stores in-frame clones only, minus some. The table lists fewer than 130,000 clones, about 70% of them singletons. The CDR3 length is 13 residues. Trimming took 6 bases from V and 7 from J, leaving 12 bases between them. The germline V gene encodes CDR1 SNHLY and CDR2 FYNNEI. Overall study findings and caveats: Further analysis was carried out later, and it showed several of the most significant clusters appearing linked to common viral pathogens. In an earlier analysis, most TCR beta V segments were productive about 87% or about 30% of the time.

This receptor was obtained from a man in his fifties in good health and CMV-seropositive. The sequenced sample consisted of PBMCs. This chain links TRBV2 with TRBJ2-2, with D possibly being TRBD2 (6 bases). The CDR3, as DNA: TGTGCCAGCAGCTCCCAGGGAGGCGGGGAGCTGTTTTTT. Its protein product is CASSSQGGGELFF.